The 11 T cell receptor beta chains presented below share a single source sample, sequenced in a study of graft-versus-host responses after intestinal transplantation. Sequencing was performed with immunoSEQ multiplex PCR; in TCRdb, only in-frame clones are kept and a portion is missing. Of 20,000 or so clones listed, 86% are singletons. Material: bone marrow, obtained 120 to 130 days after transplant. The receptor set was obtained from a human patient who received an intestinal transplant, so some T cells may come from the graft donor.

V is TRBV7-9 and J is TRBJ1-2, with a weak D call TRBD1 (6 bases). The V end was cut by 1 base, the J end by 7 bases, with 13 bases between. Germline V CDR1 and CDR2: SEHNR, FQNEAQ (reference sequence). This CDR3 spans 14 amino acids. CDR3 nucleotides: TGTGCCAGCAGCTTAGAAGGGGGGGCCGGTGGCTACACCTTC. Translated: CASSLEGGAGGYTF.

The chain links TRBV9 to TRBJ2-1; 7 nucleotides agree with TRBD1. This CDR3 comprises 13 residues. V was pared by 2 bases and J by 6 bases, with 2 bases of the junction left unmatched. Germline assignment: CDR1 SGDLS and CDR2 YYNGEE. The CDR3 region is CASSVTGSNEQFF. The CDR3 DNA follows: TGTGCCAGCAGCGTGACAGGGTCCAATGAGCAGTTCTTC.

The chain carries TRBV19 and TRBJ1-1; TRBD1 matches at 9 bases. Germline trimming cut 6 bases from V and 3 bases from J; bases unmatched to any gene: 14. CDR3 length equals 17 residues. Per germline, CDR1 LNHDA and CDR2 SQIVND (reference sequence). The CDR3 DNA reads TGTGCCAGTAGATTTTACAGGGGGCTCAGTTTGGACACTGAAGCTTTCTTT. It encodes CASRFYRGLSLDTEAFF.

This chain connects TRBV25-1 to TRBJ2-3; D is ambiguous. CDR3 length: 15 residues. Trimming stripped 1 base from V and 3 bases from J, with 11 bases between. Germline V gene lookup returns CDR1 MGHDK and CDR2 SYGVNS. CDR3 sequence reads: CASSESQRITDTQYF. CDR3 bases: TGTGCCAGCAGTGAATCACAACGCATAACAGATACGCAGTATTTT.

The chain joins TRBV19 to TRBJ2-7; 7 nucleotides line up with TRBD2. Looked up from germline, CDR1 is LNHDA and CDR2 is SQIVND (reference sequence). The ends lost 6 bases at V and 10 bases at J; junction bases unmatched: 6. CDR3 length equals 11 residues. Written as DNA, the CDR3 is TGTGCCAGTAGGGGAGGGGCCATCCAGTACTTC. Encoded protein: CASRGGAIQYF.

J is TRBJ2-7 and V is TRBV10-2; TRBD1 agrees at 7 bases. Trimming cost V 10 bases and J 4 bases; bases outside gene matches: 13. CDR1 and CDR2 (germline): WSHSY, SAAADI. The CDR3 extends over 14 amino acids. The CDR3: CATSNRDREYEQYF. The CDR3 DNA follows: TGCGCCACCTCCAACAGGGACAGAGAGTACGAGCAGTACTTC.

The chain employs TRBV15 and TRBJ1-5; D is undetermined. The CDR3 totals 16 residues. CDR1 is LNHNV, CDR2 YYDKDF, per germline (reference sequence). Trimming shortened V by 6 bases and J by 3 bases, and 18 bases separated the two germline ends. Here the CDR3 DNA reads TGTGCCACCAGGTCGGGTGCAGCCAACTTCAATCAGCCCCAGCATTTT. Protein: CATRSGAANFNQPQHF.

There are a few counts of this clone. This chain links TRBV5-4 with TRBJ1-2; no firm D call. V was pared by 4 bases and J by 5 bases, with 9 bases between. Germline values: CDR1 SGHNT, CDR2 YYREEE (reference sequence). The CDR3 is 12 residues long. CDR3 sequence (DNA): TGTGCCAGCAGCCCCCCCGGTTATGGCTACACCTTC. The encoded protein is CASSPPGYGYTF.

The chain carries TRBV19 and TRBJ2-1; D not resolved. In germline, CDR1 is LNHDA, CDR2 SQIVND (reference sequence). V shed 3 bases and J shed 6 bases, with 12 bases lying between them. This CDR3 is 14 amino acids long. The DNA of the CDR3 is TGTGCCAGTAGTATTTTGTCACGAGGCAATGAGCAGTTCTTC. Protein sequence: CASSILSRGNEQFF.

The rearrangement links TRBV29-1 to TRBJ2-1; weak D call: TRBD1 (5 bases). V lost 1 base and J lost 10, with 14 bases in between. This CDR3 comprises 13 residues. Germline assignment: CDR1 SQVTM and CDR2 ANQGSEA. The DNA of the CDR3 is TGCAGCGTTGAAGGGGGCAGGGTAAAAGAGCAGTTCTTC. Its translation: CSVEGGRVKEQFF.

The chain combines TRBV7-9 with TRBJ1-1; a possible D gene is TRBD1 (5 bases). The CDR3 consists of 15 residues. Between the trimmed V and J ends, which lost 5 bases and 7 bases, there was a span of 20 bases. Germline lookup yields CDR1 SEHNR and CDR2 FQNEAQ (reference sequence). The CDR3 region is CASSIKGEAGFEAFF. In DNA, the CDR3 is TGTGCCAGCAGCATAAAAGGGGAAGCCGGATTTGAAGCTTTCTTT.